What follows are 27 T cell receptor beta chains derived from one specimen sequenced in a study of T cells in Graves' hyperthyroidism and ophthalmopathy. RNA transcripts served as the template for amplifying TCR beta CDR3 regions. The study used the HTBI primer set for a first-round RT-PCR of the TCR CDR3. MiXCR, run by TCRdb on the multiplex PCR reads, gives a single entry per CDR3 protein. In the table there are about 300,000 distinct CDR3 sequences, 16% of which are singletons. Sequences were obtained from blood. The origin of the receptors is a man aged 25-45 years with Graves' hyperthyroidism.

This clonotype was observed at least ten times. The CDR3 nucleotides read TGTGCCAGCAGTGAATTGAGCCGCACAGATACGCAGTATTTT. Amino acid sequence: CASSELSRTDTQYF. V usage is TRBV2 and J usage is TRBJ2-3; D ambiguous. The V end was cut by 2 bases, the J end by 1 base, with 7 bases between. Germline V gene sequence: CDR1 SNHLY, CDR2 FYNNEI. This CDR3 comprises 14 residues.

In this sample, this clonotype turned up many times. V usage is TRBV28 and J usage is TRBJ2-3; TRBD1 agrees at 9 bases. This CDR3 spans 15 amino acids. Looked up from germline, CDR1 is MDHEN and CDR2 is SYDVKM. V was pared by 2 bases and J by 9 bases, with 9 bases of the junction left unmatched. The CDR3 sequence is CASSLSTGGFGTQYF. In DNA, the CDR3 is TGTGCCAGCAGTTTAAGTACAGGGGGCTTTGGGACGCAGTATTTT.

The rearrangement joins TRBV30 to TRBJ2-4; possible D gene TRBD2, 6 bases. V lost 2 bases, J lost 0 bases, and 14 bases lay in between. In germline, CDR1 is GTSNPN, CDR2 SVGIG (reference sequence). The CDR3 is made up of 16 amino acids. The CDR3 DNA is TGTGCCTGGAGTTCGCCTCGGACTACAGCCAAAAACATTCAGTACTTC. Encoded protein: CAWSSPRTTAKNIQYF.

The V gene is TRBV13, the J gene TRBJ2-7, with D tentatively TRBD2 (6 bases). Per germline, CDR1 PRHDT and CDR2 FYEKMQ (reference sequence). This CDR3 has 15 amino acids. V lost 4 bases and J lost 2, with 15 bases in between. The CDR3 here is CASSWSEGGAYEQYF. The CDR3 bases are TGTGCCAGCAGCTGGAGTGAGGGCGGGGCCTACGAGCAGTACTTC. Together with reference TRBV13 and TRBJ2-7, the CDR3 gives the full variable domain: AAGVIQSPRHLIKEKRETATLKCYPIPRHDTVYWYQQGPGQDPQFLISFYEKMQSDKGSIPDRFSAQQFSDYHSELNMSSLELGDSALYFCASSWSEGGAYEQYFGPGTRLTVT.

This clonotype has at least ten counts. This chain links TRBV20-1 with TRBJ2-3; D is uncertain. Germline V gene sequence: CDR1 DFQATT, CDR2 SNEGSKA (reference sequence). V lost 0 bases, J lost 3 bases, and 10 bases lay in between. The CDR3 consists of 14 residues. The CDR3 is CSARDPRLTDTQYF. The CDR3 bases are TGCAGTGCTAGAGATCCTCGGCTTACAGATACGCAGTATTTT.

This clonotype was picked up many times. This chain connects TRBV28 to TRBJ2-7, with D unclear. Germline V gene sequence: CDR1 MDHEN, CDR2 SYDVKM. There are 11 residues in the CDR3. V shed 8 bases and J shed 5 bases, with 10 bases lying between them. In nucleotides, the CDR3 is TGTGCCAGCTCGTATGATGACGAGCAGTACTTC. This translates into CASSYDDEQYF.

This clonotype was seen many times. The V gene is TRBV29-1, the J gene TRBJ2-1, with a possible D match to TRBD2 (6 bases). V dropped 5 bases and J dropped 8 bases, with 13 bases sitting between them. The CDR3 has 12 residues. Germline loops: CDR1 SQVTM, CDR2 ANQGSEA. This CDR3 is CSVKRAGDEQFF. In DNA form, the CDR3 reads TGCAGCGTTAAAAGAGCGGGCGATGAGCAGTTCTTC.

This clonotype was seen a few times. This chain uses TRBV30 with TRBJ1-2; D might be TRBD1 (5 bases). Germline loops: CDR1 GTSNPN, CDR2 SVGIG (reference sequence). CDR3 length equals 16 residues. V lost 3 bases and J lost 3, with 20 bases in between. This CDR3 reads CAWRGREGRRDYGYTF. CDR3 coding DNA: TGTGCCTGGAGGGGGCGGGAGGGTAGAAGAGACTATGGCTACACCTTC.

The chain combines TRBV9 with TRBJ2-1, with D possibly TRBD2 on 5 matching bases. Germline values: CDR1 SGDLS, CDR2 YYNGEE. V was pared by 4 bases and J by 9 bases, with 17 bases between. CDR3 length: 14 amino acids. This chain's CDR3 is CASSLTSGFGEQFF. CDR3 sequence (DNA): TGTGCCAGCAGCCTTACAAGCGGTTTCGGTGAGCAGTTCTTC.

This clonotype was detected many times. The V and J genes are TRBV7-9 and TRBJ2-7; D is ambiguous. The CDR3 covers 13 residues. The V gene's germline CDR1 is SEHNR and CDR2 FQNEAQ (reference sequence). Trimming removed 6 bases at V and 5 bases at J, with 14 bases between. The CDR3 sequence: CASSSAAGNEQYF. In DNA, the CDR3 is TGTGCCAGCAGTTCAGCCGCTGGGAACGAGCAGTACTTC.

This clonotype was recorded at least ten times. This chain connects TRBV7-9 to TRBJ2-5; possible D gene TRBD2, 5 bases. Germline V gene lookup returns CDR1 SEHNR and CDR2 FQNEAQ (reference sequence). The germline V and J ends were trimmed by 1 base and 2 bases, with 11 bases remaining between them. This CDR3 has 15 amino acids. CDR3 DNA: TGTGCCAGCAGCTTAGTGGGAGTTGGACAAGAGACCCAGTACTTC. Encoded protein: CASSLVGVGQETQYF. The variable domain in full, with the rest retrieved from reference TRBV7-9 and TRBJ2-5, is DTGVSQNPRHKITKRGQNVTFRCDPISEHNRLYWYRQTLGQGPEFLTYFQNEAQLEKSRLLSDRFSAERPKGSFSTLEIQRTEQGDSAMYLCASSLVGVGQETQYFGPGTRLLVL.

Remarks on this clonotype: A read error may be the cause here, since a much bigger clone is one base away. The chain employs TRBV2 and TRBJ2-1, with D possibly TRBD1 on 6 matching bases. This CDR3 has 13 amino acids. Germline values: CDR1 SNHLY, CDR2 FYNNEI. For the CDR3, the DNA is TGTGCCAGCAAGACAGGCTCCTACAATGGGCAGTTCTTC. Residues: CASKTGSYNGQFF.

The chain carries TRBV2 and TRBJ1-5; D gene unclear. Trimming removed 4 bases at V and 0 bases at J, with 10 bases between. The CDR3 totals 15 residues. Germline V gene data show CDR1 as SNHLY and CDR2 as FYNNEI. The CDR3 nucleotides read TGTGCCAGCAGTGTCCGGTTTTATAGCAATCAGCCCCAGCATTTT. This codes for CASSVRFYSNQPQHF.

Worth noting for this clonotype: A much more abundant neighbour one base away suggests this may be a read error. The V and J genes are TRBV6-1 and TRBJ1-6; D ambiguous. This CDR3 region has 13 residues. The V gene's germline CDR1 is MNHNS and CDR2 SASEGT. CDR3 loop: CASSEFRSSTLHF. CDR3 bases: TGTGCCAGCAGTGAATTCCGCAGTTCAACCCTCCACTTT.

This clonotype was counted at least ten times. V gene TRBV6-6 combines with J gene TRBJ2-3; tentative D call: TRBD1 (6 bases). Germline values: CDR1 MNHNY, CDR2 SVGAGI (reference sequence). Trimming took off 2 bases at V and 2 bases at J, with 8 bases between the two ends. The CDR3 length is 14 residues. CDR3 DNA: TGTGCCAGCAGTTACGGGACATACACAGATACGCAGTATTTT. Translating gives CASSYGTYTDTQYF.

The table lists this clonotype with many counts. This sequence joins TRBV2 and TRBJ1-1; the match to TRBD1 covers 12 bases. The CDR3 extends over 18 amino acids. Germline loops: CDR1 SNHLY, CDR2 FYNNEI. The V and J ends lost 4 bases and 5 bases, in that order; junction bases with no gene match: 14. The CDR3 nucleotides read TGTGCCAGCAGTGTACCCGGGACAGGGGGCGCGAAGGATACTGAAGCTTTCTTT. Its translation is CASSVPGTGGAKDTEAFF.

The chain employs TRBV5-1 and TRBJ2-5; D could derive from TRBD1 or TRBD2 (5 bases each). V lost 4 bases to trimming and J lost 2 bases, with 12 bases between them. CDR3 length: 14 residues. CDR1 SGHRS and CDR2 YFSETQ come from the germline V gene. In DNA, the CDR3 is TGCGCCAGCAGCCCTACGGGGCCACAAGAGACCCAGTACTTC. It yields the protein CASSPTGPQETQYF.

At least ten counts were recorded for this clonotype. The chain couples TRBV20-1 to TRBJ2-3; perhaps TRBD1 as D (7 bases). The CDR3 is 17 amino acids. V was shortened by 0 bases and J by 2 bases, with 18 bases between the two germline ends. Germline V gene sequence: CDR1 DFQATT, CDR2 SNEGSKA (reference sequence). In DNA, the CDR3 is TGCAGTGCTAGAGATGAGGTGGCAGGGGGGCACACAGATACGCAGTATTTT. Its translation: CSARDEVAGGHTDTQYF.

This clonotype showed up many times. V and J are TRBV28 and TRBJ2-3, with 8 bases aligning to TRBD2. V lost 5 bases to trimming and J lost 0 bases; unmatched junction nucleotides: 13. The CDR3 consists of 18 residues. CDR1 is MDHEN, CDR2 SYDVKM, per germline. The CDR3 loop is CASSGGPGGRKSTDTQYF. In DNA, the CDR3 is TGTGCCAGCAGTGGGGGCCCGGGAGGGAGGAAAAGCACAGATACGCAGTATTTT.

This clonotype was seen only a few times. The CDR3 DNA follows: TGTGCCAGCAGGCAGACAGGGGCGTCCTACAATGAGCAGTTCTTC. Amino acid sequence: CASRQTGASYNEQFF. This rearrangement joins TRBV5-4 to TRBJ2-1, with TRBD1 identical over 8 bases. CDR3 length equals 15 residues. V shed 5 bases and J 1 base; nucleotides not matched to a gene: 5. Germline V lookup: CDR1 SGHNT, CDR2 YYREEE (reference sequence). The full variable domain, its missing parts supplied by reference TRBV5-4 and TRBJ2-1, is ETGVTQSPTHLIKTRGQQVTLRCSSQSGHNTVSWYQQALGQGPQFIFQYYREEENGRGNFPPRFSGLQFPNYSSELNVNALELDDSALYLCASRQTGASYNEQFFGPGTRLTVL.

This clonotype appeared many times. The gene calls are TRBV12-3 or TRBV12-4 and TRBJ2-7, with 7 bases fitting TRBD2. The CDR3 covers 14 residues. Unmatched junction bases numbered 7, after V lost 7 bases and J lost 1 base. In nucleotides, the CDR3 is TGTGCCAGCACCCGGGGGGACGCATCCTACGAGCAGTACTTC. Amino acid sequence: CASTRGDASYEQYF.

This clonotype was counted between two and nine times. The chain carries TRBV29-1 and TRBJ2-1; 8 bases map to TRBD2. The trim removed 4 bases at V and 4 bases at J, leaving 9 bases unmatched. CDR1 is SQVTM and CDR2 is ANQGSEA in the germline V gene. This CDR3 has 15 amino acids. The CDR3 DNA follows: TGCAGCGTTGTTGGCGGGAGGAGGGGTTACAATGAGCAGTTCTTC. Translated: CSVVGGRRGYNEQFF.

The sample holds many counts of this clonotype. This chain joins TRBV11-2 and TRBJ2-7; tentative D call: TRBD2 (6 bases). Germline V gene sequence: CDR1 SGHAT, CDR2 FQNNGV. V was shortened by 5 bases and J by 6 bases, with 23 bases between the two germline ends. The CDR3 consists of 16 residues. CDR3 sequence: CASSPGPGLLPSEQYF. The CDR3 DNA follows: TGTGCCAGCAGCCCGGGACCGGGACTCCTGCCCTCCGAGCAGTACTTC.

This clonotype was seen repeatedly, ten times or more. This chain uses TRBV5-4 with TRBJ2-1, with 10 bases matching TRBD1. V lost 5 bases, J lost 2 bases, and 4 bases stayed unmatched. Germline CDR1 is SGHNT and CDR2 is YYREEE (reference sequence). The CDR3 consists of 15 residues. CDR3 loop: CASRQGTGAYNEQFF. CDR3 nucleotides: TGTGCCAGCAGGCAGGGGACAGGGGCCTACAATGAGCAGTTCTTC.

CDR3 residues: CASRPTMGAEEKLFF. CDR3 DNA sequence: TGCGCCAGCAGACCAACCATGGGGGCAGAAGAAAAACTGTTTTTT. The chain has TRBV5-1 and TRBJ1-4, with a weak D call TRBD1 (6 bases). Germline V gene sequence: CDR1 SGHRS, CDR2 YFSETQ. Trimming took off 5 bases at V and 8 bases at J, with 19 bases between the two ends. The CDR3 sequence is 15 residues long.

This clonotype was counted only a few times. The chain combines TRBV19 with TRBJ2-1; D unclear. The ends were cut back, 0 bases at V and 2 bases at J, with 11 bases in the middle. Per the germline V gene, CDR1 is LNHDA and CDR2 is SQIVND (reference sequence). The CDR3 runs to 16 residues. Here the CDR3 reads CASSIELVDPYNEQFF. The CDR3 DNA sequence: TGTGCCAGTAGTATAGAATTGGTTGACCCCTACAATGAGCAGTTCTTC. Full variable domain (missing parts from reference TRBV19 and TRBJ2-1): DGGITQSPKYLFRKEGQNVTLSCEQNLNHDAMYWYRQDPGQGLRLIYYSQIVNDFQKGDIAEGYSVSREKKESFPLTVTSAQKNPTAFYLCASSIELVDPYNEQFFGPGTRLTVL.

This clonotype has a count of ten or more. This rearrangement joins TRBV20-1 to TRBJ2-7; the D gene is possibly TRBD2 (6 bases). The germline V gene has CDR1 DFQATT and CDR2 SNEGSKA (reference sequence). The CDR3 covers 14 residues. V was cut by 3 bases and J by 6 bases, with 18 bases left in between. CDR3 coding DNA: TGCAGTGCTAGTATCAGGGCGGGATCGATCGAGCAGTACTTC. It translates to CSASIRAGSIEQYF.